The 25 T cell receptor beta chains below all came from one sample that was sequenced in a study of control samples from healthy donors and cancer patients. Measured with immunoSEQ multiplex PCR; TCRdb has only the in-frame clones, and not every one. The sample comprises some 74,000 clones, approximately 94% of which are singletons, and over 2.5% rests with the top ten. The specimen sequenced was blood. All receptors derive from a woman aged 25 to 39 in good health.

A note on this clone: Within the sample, other DNA sequences also encode this same CDR3. J is TRBJ1-5 and V is TRBV6-1; D uncertain. V lost 3 bases, J lost 4 bases, and 1 base lay in between. Germline V gene sequence: CDR1 MNHNS, CDR2 SASEGT. The CDR3 loop spans 11 amino acids. CDR3 bases: TGTGCCAGCAGTGAGAATCAGCCCCAGCATTTT. This sequence encodes CASSENQPQHF.

The chain joins TRBV3-1 (or the pseudogene TRBV3-2) to TRBJ1-2; D remains unclear. Germline CDR1 LGHDT, CDR2 YNNKEL (reference sequence). V was clipped by 0 bases and J by 7 bases, with 9 bases between them. This CDR3 is 13 amino acids long. CDR3 in DNA: TGTGCCAGCAGCCAAGATCAGGTATTTGGCTACACCTTC. Encoded protein: CASSQDQVFGYTF.

The chain links TRBV3-1 (or the pseudogene TRBV3-2) to TRBJ2-1, with TRBD2 matching over 7 bases. Germline V CDR1 and CDR2: LGHDT, YNNKEL (reference sequence). The CDR3 loop spans 15 amino acids. Trimming removed 1 base from V and 5 bases from J; junction bases left unmatched: 5. CDR3 nucleotide sequence: TGTGCCAGCAGCCAAGGTTTCGGGGGGAACAATGAGCAGTTCTTC. It yields the protein CASSQGFGGNNEQFF.

This clone was found once. The rearrangement uses TRBV2 and TRBJ1-1; D unclear. Germline CDR1 SNHLY, CDR2 FYNNEI. With 6 bases removed from V and 0 bases from J, the gap between germline ends came to 8 bases. This CDR3 is 13 amino acids long. The CDR3 DNA is TGTGCCAGCAGCGGGAACCTGAACACTGAAGCTTTCTTT. Protein product: CASSGNLNTEAFF.

The V and J genes are TRBV29-1 and TRBJ1-3; the D is unclear. V dropped 6 bases and J dropped 2 bases, with 8 bases sitting between them. This CDR3 comprises 12 residues. CDR1 is SQVTM, CDR2 ANQGSEA, per germline. The DNA of the CDR3 is TGCAGCGTGCAACTTCCTGGAAACACCATATATTTT. Its protein product is CSVQLPGNTIYF.

The rearrangement uses TRBV11-2 and TRBJ1-1, with D possibly being TRBD1 (5 bases). The germline V and J ends were trimmed by 3 bases and 4 bases, with 12 bases remaining between them. Germline V lookup: CDR1 SGHAT, CDR2 FQNNGV. This CDR3 is 14 amino acids long. The CDR3 spells CASSLNSRGTEAFF. Here the CDR3 DNA reads TGTGCCAGCAGCTTGAACTCGAGGGGCACTGAAGCTTTCTTT. The whole variable domain, remainder taken from reference TRBV11-2 and TRBJ1-1, is EAGVAQSPRYKIIEKRQSVAFWCNPISGHATLYWYQQILGQGPKLLIQFQNNGVVDDSQLPKDRFSAERLKGVDSTLKIQPAKLEDSAVYLCASSLNSRGTEAFFGQGTRLTVV.

This clone was detected only a few times. The V gene is TRBV28, the J gene TRBJ1-2; 9 bases fit TRBD1. This CDR3 is 18 amino acids long. CDR1 and CDR2 (germline): MDHEN, SYDVKM. Unmatched junction bases numbered 16, after V lost 6 bases and J lost 2 bases. CDR3 bases: TGTGCCAGCAGAGCCCTCAACAGGGGGCCGGTGGAAAACTATGGCTACACCTTC. It is translated as CASRALNRGPVENYGYTF.

This rearrangement joins TRBV3-1 (or the pseudogene TRBV3-2) to TRBJ1-1; a possible D gene is TRBD1 (6 bases). The CDR3 runs 14 residues. Trimming took 6 bases from V and 4 from J, leaving 15 bases between them. CDR1 and CDR2 from the germline V gene are LGHDT and YNNKEL (reference sequence). The CDR3 DNA reads as TGTGCCAGCAGGCGGATTTCAGGGGCCACTGAAGCTTTCTTT. Protein: CASRRISGATEAFF.

V gene TRBV6-2 or TRBV6-3 combines with J gene TRBJ1-2; no definite D call. Germline CDR1 and CDR2: MNHEY and SVGEGT. V lost 0 bases and J 8 bases, leaving 7 bases between the germline ends. The CDR3 totals 12 residues. The CDR3, as DNA: TGTGCCAGCAGTTACTCTAAGTTCGGCTACACCTTC. Amino acid sequence: CASSYSKFGYTF.

The V call is TRBV20-1, the J call TRBJ1-2; D is undetermined. The CDR3 covers 12 residues. CDR1 is DFQATT, CDR2 SNEGSKA, per germline (reference sequence). The V end was cut by 3 bases, the J end by 6 bases, with 11 bases between. The DNA for the CDR3 is TGCAGTGCTAGTGACGACCGAAATGGCTACACCTTC. Its protein product is CSASDDRNGYTF.

The V gene is TRBV29-1, the J gene TRBJ2-2; D is ambiguous. Trimming stripped 4 bases from V and 8 bases from J, with 11 bases between. CDR3 length: 12 amino acids. Germline loops: CDR1 SQVTM, CDR2 ANQGSEA. In DNA form, the CDR3 reads TGCAGCGTTGTCAACCCGTTGGGGGAGCTGTTTTTT. Amino acids: CSVVNPLGELFF.

V gene TRBV19 combines with J gene TRBJ1-1; D perhaps matches TRBD1 (5 bases). The CDR3 extends over 11 amino acids. Deletions cut 5 bases from V and 7 bases from J, with 8 bases between. The V gene's germline CDR1 is LNHDA and CDR2 SQIVND (reference sequence). DNA for the CDR3: TGTGCCAGTAGTCCAGGGCATGAAGCTTTCTTT. Protein product: CASSPGHEAFF.

Regarding this clone: One end of the junction varies from germline; a read error may be responsible. The rearrangement links TRBV7-7 to TRBJ2-5; D is undetermined. The CDR3 consists of 12 residues. The germline gives CDR1 SSHAT, CDR2 FNYEAQ (reference sequence). CDR3 region: CASSPEQETQYF. Written as DNA, the CDR3 is TGTGCTAGCAGCCCTGAGCAAGAGACCCAGTACTTC.

The chain carries TRBV7-6 and TRBJ2-3; the D is unclear. V lost 0 bases and J lost 6, with 13 bases in between. The germline V gene has CDR1 SGHVS and CDR2 FNYEAQ. CDR3 size: 15 residues. The DNA of the CDR3 is TGTGCCAGCAGCTTAGCGGGGAAAGGGTCGGATACGCAGTATTTT. This gives the protein CASSLAGKGSDTQYF.

J is TRBJ2-1 and V is TRBV3-1 (or the pseudogene TRBV3-2), with D possibly being TRBD1 (5 bases). This CDR3 contains 16 residues. Germline assignment: CDR1 LGHDT and CDR2 YNNKEL (reference sequence). Trimming removed 4 bases at V and 0 bases at J, with 13 bases between. The CDR3, as DNA: TGTGCCAGCAGCCGGGTCCTGGGGCTCTCCTACAATGAGCAGTTCTTC. Translated: CASSRVLGLSYNEQFF.

V usage is TRBV12-5 and J usage is TRBJ1-5, with unresolved D. The CDR3 has 13 amino acids. The germline V gene encodes CDR1 LGHNT and CDR2 FRNRAP. V shed 3 bases and J shed 7 bases, with 10 bases lying between them. CDR3 bases: TGTGCTAGTGGTTTATCGGGAGGCCAGCCCCAGCATTTT. Protein product: CASGLSGGQPQHF. Complete variable domain (other parts from reference TRBV12-5 and TRBJ1-5): DARVTQTPRHKVTEMGQEVTMRCQPILGHNTVFWYRQTMMQGLELLAYFRNRAPLDDSGMPKDRFSAEMPDATLATLKIQPSEPRDSAVYFCASGLSGGQPQHFGDGTRLSIL.

The genes are TRBV3-1 (or the pseudogene TRBV3-2) and TRBJ2-5; TRBD2 might be the D (5 bases). V lost 1 base to trimming and J lost 7 bases, with 13 bases between them. Germline-derived CDR1 and CDR2 are LGHDT and YNNKEL (reference sequence). There are 14 residues in the CDR3. The CDR3 DNA reads TGTGCCAGCAGCCAAGCTCTGACTAAGGGGACCCAGTACTTC. It is translated as CASSQALTKGTQYF.

The V call is TRBV30, the J call TRBJ1-2; tentative D call: TRBD1 (5 bases). CDR3 length: 12 residues. Germline V gene data show CDR1 as GTSNPN and CDR2 as SVGIG (reference sequence). The V and J ends lost 7 bases and 4 bases respectively, with 13 bases between them. CDR3 sequence reads: CALFRVGYGYTF. In DNA form, the CDR3 reads TGTGCCTTATTCAGGGTTGGCTATGGCTACACCTTC.

The chain is built from TRBV7-9 and TRBJ1-1; the D is unclear. Trimming pared 3 bases from V and 7 bases from J, leaving 12 bases between. The CDR3 totals 13 residues. Germline values: CDR1 SEHNR, CDR2 FQNEAQ (reference sequence). The CDR3 loop is CASSFGVRGEAFF. For the CDR3, the DNA is TGTGCCAGCAGCTTCGGAGTGCGAGGTGAAGCTTTCTTT.

The V and J genes are TRBV30 and TRBJ1-5; 7 nucleotides align to TRBD1. This CDR3 is built from 16 residues. Germline-derived CDR1 and CDR2 are GTSNPN and SVGIG (reference sequence). With 5 bases clipped from V and 3 bases from J, the junction kept 13 bases outside the gene matches. Here the CDR3 reads CAWGFTGTETNQPQHF. CDR3 nucleotide sequence: TGTGCCTGGGGCTTTACCGGGACAGAAACCAATCAGCCCCAGCATTTT.

The CDR3 bases are TGTGCCAGTAACGAGATAGGGTGGATGAATAGCAATCAGCCCCAGCATTTT. It translates to CASNEIGWMNSNQPQHF. This chain connects TRBV19 to TRBJ1-5; D remains unclear. Looked up from germline, CDR1 is LNHDA and CDR2 is SQIVND (reference sequence). The CDR3 covers 17 residues. Trimming left V 7 bases short and J 0 bases short, with 19 bases between.

The rearrangement uses TRBV4-1 and TRBJ1-6; 7 bases match TRBD1. The CDR3 has 15 amino acids. V lost 11 bases and J lost 5; bases outside the gene matches: 12. In germline, CDR1 is MGHRA, CDR2 YSYEKL. CDR3 sequence (DNA): TGCGCCCGCACCCGACAGGGAAGGGATAATTCACCCCTCCACTTT. This translates into CARTRQGRDNSPLHF.

The CDR3 sequence: CASSYRQGRGYTF. DNA for the CDR3: TGTGCCAGCAGTTACCGTCAGGGGCGTGGCTACACCTTC. This chain links TRBV6-5 with TRBJ1-2, with D tentatively TRBD1 (6 bases). Trimming took off 2 bases at V and 7 bases at J, with 11 bases between the two ends. CDR1 is MNHEY and CDR2 is SVGAGI in the germline V gene. The CDR3 is 13 residues long.

This chain joins TRBV28 and TRBJ1-4; D is uncertain. Trimming stripped 3 bases from V and 0 bases from J, with 8 bases between. CDR3 length equals 15 residues. Germline V CDR1 and CDR2: MDHEN, SYDVKM. The CDR3, as DNA: TGTGCCAGCAGTTTGAAAGGGACAACTAATGAAAAACTGTTTTTT. Translation gives CASSLKGTTNEKLFF.

The chain uses TRBV5-1 and TRBJ1-1; no reliable D call. This CDR3 region has 16 residues. Between the trimmed V and J ends, which lost 7 bases and 4 bases, there was a span of 23 bases. The germline CDR1 and CDR2 sequences are SGHRS and YFSETQ. Here the CDR3 DNA reads TGCGCCAGCCGTCTAGTGGGTTCAGGATCACCCACTGAAGCTTTCTTT. It yields the protein CASRLVGSGSPTEAFF.